One sample yielded the 17 T cell receptor beta chains listed below, sequenced in a study of beta chain features in type 1 diabetes. Study-wide results and limits: Among all four CD4+ subsets, Type 1 diabetes patients had TCRB CDR3s that were moderately but significantly shorter.

These receptors are not linked to any known antigen. Sequencing targeted expressed TCRB transcripts, as all isolated RNA had been reverse transcribed. Sequencing used immunoSEQ multiplex PCR; TCRdb keeps in-frame clones, though not all of them. The table records around 340,000 clones, 9.3% of them present only once. Sequencing was done on a sample of central memory CD4+ T cells from blood. Receptor source: a man aged 25-45 years with type 1 diabetes.

Many counts were recorded for this clone. V is TRBV5-6 and J is TRBJ2-1, with D unclear. With 1 base removed from V and 6 bases from J, the gap between germline ends came to 5 bases. The CDR3 contains 12 residues. Germline CDR1 reads SGHDT; CDR2 reads YYEEEE. The DNA of the CDR3 is TGTGCCAGCAGCTTGAACACCAATGAGCAGTTCTTC. Protein sequence: CASSLNTNEQFF.

J is TRBJ2-7 and V is TRBV19; a possible D gene is TRBD2 (6 bases). V was pared by 6 bases and J by 3 bases, with 18 bases between. This CDR3 spans 15 amino acids. Germline V lookup: CDR1 LNHDA, CDR2 SQIVND (reference sequence). The CDR3 DNA reads TGTGCCAGTAGCAACTACGGGGGTGATGGCTACGAGCAGTACTTC. Translation gives CASSNYGGDGYEQYF.

This rearrangement joins TRBV6-5 to TRBJ2-7; 8 nucleotides align to TRBD1. The germline CDR1 and CDR2 sequences are MNHEY and SVGAGI. Trimming at V came to 4 bases and at J to 0 bases, leaving 2 bases not matched to a gene. The CDR3 totals 14 residues. The CDR3 DNA reads as TGTGCCAGCAGTTCCGGGACAGGCTCCTACGAGCAGTACTTC. It yields the protein CASSSGTGSYEQYF.

The J gene is TRBJ1-2, the V gene TRBV4-3; 7 positions match TRBD1. Trimming cost V 4 bases and J 8 bases; bases outside gene matches: 7. Per germline, CDR1 LGHNA and CDR2 YSLEER. The CDR3 extends over 13 amino acids. In nucleotides, the CDR3 is TGCGCCAGCAGCCCCGGACAGGTGGAGGGCTACACCTTC. Translation gives CASSPGQVEGYTF.

This clone turned up a few times. V and J are TRBV7-2 and TRBJ2-5; 9 bases align to TRBD2. The CDR3 loop spans 16 amino acids. Per germline, CDR1 SGHTA and CDR2 FQGNSA. Germline trimming cut 5 bases from V and 4 bases from J; bases unmatched to any gene: 11. The CDR3 spells CASSPRRPAGGETQYF. CDR3 DNA: TGTGCCAGCAGCCCCCGCCGTCCAGCGGGAGGAGAGACCCAGTACTTC.

In its sample, this clone was seen a few times. This rearrangement joins TRBV6-5 to TRBJ2-3; possibly TRBD1 or TRBD2 for D (5 bases each). Trimming left V 3 bases short and J 0 bases short, with 13 bases between. CDR3 length: 16 residues. CDR1 and CDR2 (germline): MNHEY, SVGAGI. As DNA, the CDR3 is TGTGCCAGCAGTTATGATGGGGGTACTAGCACAGATACGCAGTATTTT. It codes for CASSYDGGTSTDTQYF.

The chain uses TRBV27 and TRBJ1-1; 10 nucleotides align to TRBD1. The CDR3 loop spans 17 amino acids. Unmatched junction bases numbered 12, after V lost 5 bases and J lost 3 bases. Looked up from germline, CDR1 is MNHEY and CDR2 is SMNVEV (reference sequence). CDR3 amino acids: CASSPRQGASGDTEAFF. The DNA for the CDR3 is TGTGCCAGCAGTCCTCGACAGGGGGCCTCCGGAGACACTGAAGCTTTCTTT.

J is TRBJ1-6 and V is TRBV27; 9 nucleotides match TRBD1. With 8 bases clipped from V and 12 bases from J, the junction kept 8 bases outside the gene matches. The CDR3 loop spans 13 amino acids. CDR1 MNHEY and CDR2 SMNVEV come from the germline V gene (reference sequence). This chain's CDR3 is CASGGQGPLPLHF. CDR3 in DNA: TGTGCCAGCGGGGGACAGGGACCTTTACCCCTCCACTTT.

This clone appeared a few times. The chain couples TRBV5-6 to TRBJ2-2, with 10 bases lining up with TRBD1. The CDR3 extends over 16 amino acids. Per the germline V gene, CDR1 is SGHDT and CDR2 is YYEEEE. V gave up 5 bases and J gave up 3 bases; unmatched junction bases: 7. The CDR3 loop is CASRGAGTGDTGELFF. Written as DNA, the CDR3 is TGTGCCAGCAGGGGCGCCGGGACAGGGGACACCGGGGAGCTGTTTTTT.

This sequence joins TRBV7-2 and TRBJ2-7; 7 nucleotides align to TRBD1. V trimming: 0 bases; J trimming: 4 bases; junction bases outside the gene matches: 6. Germline CDR1 and CDR2: SGHTA and FQGNSA. CDR3 length: 15 amino acids. The CDR3 sequence: CASSLAGQREYEQYF. Written as DNA, the CDR3 is TGTGCCAGCAGCTTAGCGGGACAGAGAGAATACGAGCAGTACTTC.

In this sample, this clone turned up a few times. The CDR3: CASNSQGATEAFF. The CDR3 nucleotides are TGTGCCAGCAACTCCCAGGGGGCTACTGAAGCTTTCTTT. J is TRBJ1-1 and V is TRBV5-6; 8 nucleotides match TRBD1. The trim removed 6 bases at V and 5 bases at J, leaving 6 bases unmatched. This CDR3 contains 13 residues. The germline V gene has CDR1 SGHDT and CDR2 YYEEEE.

CDR3 DNA sequence: TGTGCCAGCAGCTTAAATGGGGGGCGTTACGAGCAGTACTTC. This codes for CASSLNGGRYEQYF. This chain connects TRBV7-2 to TRBJ2-7; tentatively, D is TRBD1 or TRBD2 (6 bases each). CDR1 is SGHTA and CDR2 is FQGNSA in the germline V gene. V was shortened by 2 bases and J by 4 bases, with 12 bases between the two germline ends. The CDR3 is 14 residues long.

Turning to this clone: A much larger clone lies a single base off, so this may be a read error. The gene calls are TRBV19 and TRBJ2-4; 7 bases fit TRBD2. CDR1 and CDR2 from the germline V gene are LNHDA and SQIVND (reference sequence). This CDR3 has 14 residues. V shed 6 bases, J shed 7 bases, and the junction held 9 bases outside the gene matches. The CDR3 spells CASSRSGGVNIQYF. In DNA, the CDR3 is TGTGCCAGTAGCCGCTCGGGGGGAGTGAACATTCAGTACTTC.

This clone appeared a few times. This rearrangement joins TRBV9 to TRBJ2-3, with D hard to call. The CDR3 contains 15 residues. Trimming left V 1 base short and J 0 bases short, with 9 bases between. CDR1 and CDR2 (germline): SGDLS, YYNGEE. The CDR3 is CASSVFGGSTDTQYF. The CDR3 DNA reads as TGTGCCAGCAGCGTATTTGGTGGGAGCACAGATACGCAGTATTTT.

J is TRBJ2-5 and V is TRBV28, with 9 bases matching TRBD1. This CDR3 is 13 amino acids long. V lost 5 bases and J lost 4; bases outside the gene matches: 2. CDR1 is MDHEN and CDR2 is SYDVKM in the germline V gene. The CDR3 nucleotides are TGTGCCAGCAGTAGACAGGGGGTAGAGACCCAGTACTTC. This codes for CASSRQGVETQYF.

This clone occurred a few times. The chain recombines TRBV28 with TRBJ1-5; D not certain. Germline CDR1 reads MDHEN; CDR2 reads SYDVKM. CDR3 length equals 13 residues. Between the trimmed V and J ends, which lost 8 bases and 5 bases, there was a span of 13 bases. The CDR3 loop reads CASQSGVDQPQHF. The DNA for the CDR3 is TGTGCCAGCCAAAGCGGGGTGGATCAGCCCCAGCATTTT.

This chain links TRBV2 with TRBJ1-2; weak D call: TRBD1 (6 bases). Per germline, CDR1 SNHLY and CDR2 FYNNEI. The V gene lost 10 bases and the J gene lost 5 bases, with 17 bases spanning the gap. CDR3 length: 13 residues. CDR3 loop: CAILQGGDYGYTF. For the CDR3, the DNA is TGTGCCATTCTACAGGGAGGTGATTATGGCTACACCTTC.